Listed below are T cell receptor beta chains from one sample, sequenced in a study of early T cells in non-severe SARS-CoV-2 infection. TCRdb fed the 5' RACE reads into MiXCR, producing one record per CDR3 protein. The sample lists tens of thousands of distinct CDR3 sequences, over 8% occurring once. The sample in question was whole blood, obtained at baseline. The receptors stem from an adult who was a healthcare worker with PCR-confirmed SARS-CoV-2 infection or an uninfected control (not recorded which). Each CDR3 is given with its conserved first and last residue. A D gene is named only where the DNA matches it firmly. Clone size is given for some rows only: seen once, a few or many times, or a class if the clone is expanded.

J gene: TRBJ1-3
D gene: TRBD1
V gene: TRBV29-1
CDR3 length: 15
clone size: many
CDR3 DNA: TGCAGCGTCTTCGACAGGGGGAAAGGAGGAAACACCATATATTTT
CDR3 protein: CSVFDRGKGGNTIYF

J gene: TRBJ1-1
D gene: NA
V gene: TRBV20-1
CDR3 length: 13
clone size: NA
CDR3 DNA: TGCAGTGCCGCGGAAGGAAGTCGCCTTGAAGCTTTCTTT
CDR3 protein: CSAAEGSRLEAFF

J gene: TRBJ2-2
D gene: TRBD2
V gene: TRBV6-2/TRBV6-3
CDR3 length: 16
clone size: NA
CDR3 DNA: TGTGCCAGCAGTTACCCGACTAGCGGGACCACCGGGGAGCTGTTTTTT
CDR3 protein: CASSYPTSGTTGELFF

J gene: TRBJ2-7
D gene: NA
V gene: TRBV5-1
CDR3 length: 13
clone size: many
CDR3 DNA: TGCGCCAGCAGCTTGGAGGGCCGCTACGAGCAGTACTTC
CDR3 protein: CASSLEGRYEQYF

J gene: TRBJ2-2
D gene: NA
V gene: TRBV7-7
CDR3 length: 13
clone size: few
CDR3 DNA: TGTGCCAGCAGCTTTGTCCGGGCCGGGGAGCTGTTTTTT
CDR3 protein: CASSFVRAGELFF

J gene: TRBJ2-1
D gene: NA
V gene: TRBV29-1
CDR3 length: 14
clone size: few
CDR3 DNA: TGCAGCGTTGAGTCGGGACTGAGGCCCAATGAGCAGTTCTTC
CDR3 protein: CSVESGLRPNEQFF

J gene: TRBJ2-1
D gene: NA
V gene: TRBV19
CDR3 length: 15
clone size: NA
CDR3 DNA: TGTGCCAGTAGTATCCAGGGGACTGGATACAATGAGCAGTTCTTC
CDR3 protein: CASSIQGTGYNEQFF

J gene: TRBJ2-3
D gene: TRBD1
V gene: TRBV20-1
CDR3 length: 17
clone size: NA
CDR3 DNA: TGCAGTGCTAGAGATCCCCATGGGACAGGGAGCACAGATACGCAGTATTTT
CDR3 protein: CSARDPHGTGSTDTQYF

J gene: TRBJ2-3
D gene: NA
V gene: TRBV27
CDR3 length: 14
clone size: few
CDR3 DNA: TGTGCCAGCAGTTTATTGGGTTCGTCAGATACGCAGTATTTT
CDR3 protein: CASSLLGSSDTQYF

J gene: TRBJ2-5
D gene: NA
V gene: TRBV29-1
CDR3 length: 14
clone size: NA
CDR3 DNA: TGCAGCGTTGAAGAACAACTGGATGGAGAGACCCAGTACTTC
CDR3 protein: CSVEEQLDGETQYF

J gene: TRBJ2-1
D gene: TRBD2
V gene: TRBV20-1
CDR3 length: 15
clone size: NA
CDR3 DNA: TGCAGTGCTAGAGATGGGACTAGCGGGAGTAATGAGCAGTTCTTC
CDR3 protein: CSARDGTSGSNEQFF

J gene: TRBJ2-5
D gene: TRBD2
V gene: TRBV7-2
CDR3 length: 17
clone size: many
CDR3 DNA: TGTGCCAGCAGCTTAGTCCCTCAGCGGGAGATTAAGGAGACCCAGTACTTC
CDR3 protein: CASSLVPQREIKETQYF

J gene: TRBJ2-5
D gene: NA
V gene: TRBV28
CDR3 length: 15
clone size: few
CDR3 DNA: TGTGCCAGCAGTTCTACTGGACTCGCCAAAGAGACCCAGTACTTC
CDR3 protein: CASSSTGLAKETQYF

J gene: TRBJ2-7
D gene: NA
V gene: TRBV20-1
CDR3 length: 11
clone size: NA
CDR3 DNA: TGCAGTGCTAGAGGTACCTACGAGCAGTACTTC
CDR3 protein: CSARGTYEQYF

J gene: TRBJ2-2
D gene: TRBD2
V gene: TRBV19
CDR3 length: 16
clone size: many
CDR3 DNA: TGTGCCAGTAGTTTTAGCGGGAGGGCGAACACCGGGGAGCTGTTTTTT
CDR3 protein: CASSFSGRANTGELFF

J gene: TRBJ2-3
D gene: NA
V gene: TRBV7-3
CDR3 length: 14
clone size: many
CDR3 DNA: TGTGCCAGCAGCAAAGTTCCCTTCACAGATACGCAGTATTTT
CDR3 protein: CASSKVPFTDTQYF

J gene: TRBJ2-7
D gene: NA
V gene: TRBV29-1
CDR3 length: 11
clone size: NA
CDR3 DNA: TGCAGCGTTGAAGAAACCTACGAGCAGTACTTC
CDR3 protein: CSVEETYEQYF

J gene: TRBJ2-7
D gene: TRBD2
V gene: TRBV12-3/TRBV12-4
CDR3 length: 14
clone size: NA
CDR3 DNA: TGTGCCACCGCGGGAAGCGGGAGGGCCTACGAGCAGTACTTC
CDR3 protein: CATAGSGRAYEQYF

J gene: TRBJ2-3
D gene: TRBD2
V gene: TRBV6-2/TRBV6-3
CDR3 length: 18
clone size: many
CDR3 DNA: TGTGCCAGCAGTTACACGCCCGGGACTAGCGGGAGAGGAGATACGCAGTATTTT
CDR3 protein: CASSYTPGTSGRGDTQYF

J gene: TRBJ1-4
D gene: NA
V gene: TRBV3-1
CDR3 length: 16
clone size: NA
CDR3 DNA: TGTGCCAGCAGCCAAGAGCGAAGCCTCCGCCCTGAAAAACTGTTTTTT
CDR3 protein: CASSQERSLRPEKLFF

J gene: TRBJ2-5
D gene: NA
V gene: TRBV9
CDR3 length: 15
clone size: many
CDR3 DNA: TGTGCCAGCAGCGTTCGGCAGGGCCGCCAAGAGACCCAGTACTTC
CDR3 protein: CASSVRQGRQETQYF

J gene: TRBJ2-7
D gene: TRBD1
V gene: TRBV6-2/TRBV6-3
CDR3 length: 14
clone size: few
CDR3 DNA: TGTGCCAGCAGCCCGGGACAGGGGGTCTACGAGCAGTACTTC
CDR3 protein: CASSPGQGVYEQYF

J gene: TRBJ2-7
D gene: NA
V gene: TRBV5-6
CDR3 length: 14
clone size: NA
CDR3 DNA: TGTGCCAGCAGCTTTCCTGGCAGCTCCTACGAGCAGTACTTC
CDR3 protein: CASSFPGSSYEQYF

J gene: TRBJ1-1
D gene: NA
V gene: TRBV7-2
CDR3 length: 13
clone size: many
CDR3 DNA: TGTGCCAGCAGCGCTCAGGGCGACACTGAAGCTTTCTTT
CDR3 protein: CASSAQGDTEAFF

J gene: TRBJ2-5
D gene: TRBD1
V gene: TRBV11-3
CDR3 length: 15
clone size: few
CDR3 DNA: TGTGCCAGCAGCCCCGGACAGGGGCCGGAGGAGACCCAGTACTTC
CDR3 protein: CASSPGQGPEETQYF

J gene: TRBJ1-3
D gene: TRBD1
V gene: TRBV12-3/TRBV12-4
CDR3 length: 14
clone size: few
CDR3 DNA: TGTGCCAGCAGGGGGACAGGCAAGAGAAACACCATATATTTT
CDR3 protein: CASRGTGKRNTIYF

J gene: TRBJ1-1
D gene: NA
V gene: TRBV9
CDR3 length: 14
clone size: NA
CDR3 DNA: TGTGCCAGCAGCGTAGGTCTGGGCAACACTGAAGCTTTCTTT
CDR3 protein: CASSVGLGNTEAFF

J gene: TRBJ2-4
D gene: NA
V gene: TRBV7-9
CDR3 length: 14
clone size: many
CDR3 DNA: TGTGCCAGCAGCTTCGGTAGGGTCAGAAGCATTCAGTACTTC
CDR3 protein: CASSFGRVRSIQYF

J gene: TRBJ2-5
D gene: NA
V gene: TRBV7-2
CDR3 length: 12
clone size: few
CDR3 DNA: TGTGCCAGCAGCTTAGGTTTCGAGACCCAGTACTTC
CDR3 protein: CASSLGFETQYF

J gene: TRBJ2-3
D gene: NA
V gene: TRBV10-3
CDR3 length: 12
clone size: few
CDR3 DNA: TGTGCCACGGAGGACAGTACAGATACGCAGTATTTT
CDR3 protein: CATEDSTDTQYF

J gene: TRBJ1-1
D gene: NA
V gene: TRBV6-1
CDR3 length: 15
clone size: NA
CDR3 DNA: TGTGCCAGCAGGGTGGGGACCTCAATGGGCACTGAAGCTTTCTTT
CDR3 protein: CASRVGTSMGTEAFF

J gene: TRBJ2-7
D gene: TRBD2
V gene: TRBV7-6
CDR3 length: 15
clone size: few
CDR3 DNA: TGTGCCAGCAGCCAACTAGCGGGAGGACCCTACGAGCAGTACTTC
CDR3 protein: CASSQLAGGPYEQYF

J gene: TRBJ2-5
D gene: NA
V gene: TRBV27
CDR3 length: 14
clone size: many
CDR3 DNA: TGTGCCAGCAGTTTAACCCTGGGAGGCGAGACCCAGTACTTC
CDR3 protein: CASSLTLGGETQYF

J gene: TRBJ2-1
D gene: NA
V gene: TRBV12-3/TRBV12-4
CDR3 length: 12
clone size: many
CDR3 DNA: TGTGCCAGCAACCGAATAGCCGGTGAGCAGTTCTTC
CDR3 protein: CASNRIAGEQFF

J gene: TRBJ1-4
D gene: TRBD1
V gene: TRBV5-4
CDR3 length: 15
clone size: few
CDR3 DNA: TGTGCCAGCAGCCTAGCCGGGACAGCCAATGAAAAACTGTTTTTT
CDR3 protein: CASSLAGTANEKLFF

J gene: TRBJ1-1
D gene: NA
V gene: TRBV28
CDR3 length: 15
clone size: NA
CDR3 DNA: TGTGCCAGCAGTTCCGTCGGAGAGTACATTGGGGGAGCTTTCTTT
CDR3 protein: CASSSVGEYIGGAFF